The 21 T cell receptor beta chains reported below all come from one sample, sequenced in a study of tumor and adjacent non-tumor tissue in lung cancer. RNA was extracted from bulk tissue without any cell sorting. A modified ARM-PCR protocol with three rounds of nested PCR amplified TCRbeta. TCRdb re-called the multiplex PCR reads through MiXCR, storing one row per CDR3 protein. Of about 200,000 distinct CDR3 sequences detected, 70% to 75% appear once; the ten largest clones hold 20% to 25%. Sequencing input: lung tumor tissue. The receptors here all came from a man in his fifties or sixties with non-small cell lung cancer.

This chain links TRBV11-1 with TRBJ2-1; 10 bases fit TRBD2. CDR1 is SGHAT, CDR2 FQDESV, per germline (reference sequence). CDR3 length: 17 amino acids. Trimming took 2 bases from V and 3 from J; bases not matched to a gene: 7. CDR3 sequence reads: CASSLSRLAGDYNEQFF. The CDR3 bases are TGTGCCAGCAGCTTATCTAGGCTAGCGGGAGACTACAATGAGCAGTTCTTC.

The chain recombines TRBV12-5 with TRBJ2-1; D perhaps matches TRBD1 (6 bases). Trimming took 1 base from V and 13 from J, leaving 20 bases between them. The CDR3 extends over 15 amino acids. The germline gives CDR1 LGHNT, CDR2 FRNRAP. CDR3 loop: CASGLDQVGALVQFF. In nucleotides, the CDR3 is TGTGCTAGTGGTTTGGACCAAGTGGGGGCCTTGGTACAGTTCTTC.

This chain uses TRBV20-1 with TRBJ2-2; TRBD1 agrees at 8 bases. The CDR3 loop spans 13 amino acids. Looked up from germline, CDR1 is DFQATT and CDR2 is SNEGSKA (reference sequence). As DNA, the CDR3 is TGCGGTTTTGACAGGGGGAACACCGGGGAGCTGTTTTTT. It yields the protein CGFDRGNTGELFF.

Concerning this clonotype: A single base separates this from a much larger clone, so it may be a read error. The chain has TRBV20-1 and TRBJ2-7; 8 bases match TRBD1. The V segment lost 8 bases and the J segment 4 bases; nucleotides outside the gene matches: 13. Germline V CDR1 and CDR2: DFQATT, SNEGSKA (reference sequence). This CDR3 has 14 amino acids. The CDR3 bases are TGCAGTTCTCACGCCGGGACAGGCTTGTACGAGCAGTACTTC. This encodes CSSHAGTGLYEQYF.

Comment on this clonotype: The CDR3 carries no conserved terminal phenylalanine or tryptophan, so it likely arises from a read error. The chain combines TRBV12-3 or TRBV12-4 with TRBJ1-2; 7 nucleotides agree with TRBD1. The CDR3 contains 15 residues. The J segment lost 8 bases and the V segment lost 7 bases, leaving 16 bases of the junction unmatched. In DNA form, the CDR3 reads TGTGCCAGCACCATGGACGGACAGGCCGCCGGGGGCTACACCTCC. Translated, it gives CASTMDGQAAGGYTS.

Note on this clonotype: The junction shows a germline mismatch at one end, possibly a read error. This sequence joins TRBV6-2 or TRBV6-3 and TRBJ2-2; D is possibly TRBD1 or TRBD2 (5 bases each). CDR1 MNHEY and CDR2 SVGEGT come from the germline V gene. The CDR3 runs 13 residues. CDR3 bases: TGTGCCGGCAGTTTCGGGGCCACTGGGGAGCTGTTTTTT. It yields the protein CAGSFGATGELFF.

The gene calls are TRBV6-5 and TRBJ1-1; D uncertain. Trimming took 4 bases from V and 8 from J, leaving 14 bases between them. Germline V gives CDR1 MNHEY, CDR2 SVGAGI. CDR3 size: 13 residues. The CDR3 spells CASSSTGVREAFF. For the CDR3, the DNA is TGTGCCAGCAGTTCAACTGGTGTGAGAGAAGCTTTCTTT.

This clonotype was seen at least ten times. The CDR3 sequence: CSAEAGGTDTQYF. Written as DNA, the CDR3 is TGCAGTGCTGAAGCGGGAGGGACAGATACGCAGTATTTT. The chain carries TRBV20-1 and TRBJ2-3, with 10 bases lining up with TRBD2. Unmatched junction bases numbered 2, after V lost 5 bases and J lost 3 bases. Germline CDR1 reads DFQATT; CDR2 reads SNEGSKA (reference sequence). There are 13 residues in the CDR3.

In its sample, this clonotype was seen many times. CDR3 loop: CASSYSKGQGASGATEAFF. The CDR3 nucleotides read TGTGCCAGCAGTTACTCGAAGGGACAGGGGGCGAGTGGGGCCACTGAAGCTTTCTTT. This chain connects TRBV6-6 to TRBJ1-1; 12 bases fit TRBD1. J was trimmed by 4 bases and V by 0 bases; bases with no gene match: 12. Germline V CDR1 and CDR2: MNHNY, SVGAGI (reference sequence). The CDR3 loop spans 19 amino acids.

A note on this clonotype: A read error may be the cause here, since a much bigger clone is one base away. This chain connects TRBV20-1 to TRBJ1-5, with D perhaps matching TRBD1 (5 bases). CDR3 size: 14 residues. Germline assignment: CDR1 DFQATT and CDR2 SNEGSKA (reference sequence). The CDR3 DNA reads TGCTGTGCTAGAGATCGCAGGGGCAATCAGCCCCAGCATTTT. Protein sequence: CCARDRRGNQPQHF.

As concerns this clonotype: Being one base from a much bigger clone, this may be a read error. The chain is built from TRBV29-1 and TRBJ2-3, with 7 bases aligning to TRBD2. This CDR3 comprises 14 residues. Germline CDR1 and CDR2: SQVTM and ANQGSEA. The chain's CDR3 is CSVEAGFGADTQYF. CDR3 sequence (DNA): TGCAGCGTCGAAGCGGGGTTTGGGGCAGATACGCAGTATTTT.

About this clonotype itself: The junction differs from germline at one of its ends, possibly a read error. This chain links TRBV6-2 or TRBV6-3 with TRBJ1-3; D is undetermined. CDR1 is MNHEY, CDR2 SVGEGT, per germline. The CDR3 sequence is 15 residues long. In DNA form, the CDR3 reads TGTGCCAGCAGCCCCCCCGCGCGCTCTGGAGACACCATATATTTT. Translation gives CASSPPARSGDTIYF.

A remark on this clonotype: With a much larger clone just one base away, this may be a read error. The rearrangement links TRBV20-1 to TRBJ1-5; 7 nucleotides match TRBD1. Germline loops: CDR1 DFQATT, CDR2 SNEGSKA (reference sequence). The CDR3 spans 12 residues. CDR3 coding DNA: TGCAATGCTAGAGCAGGGGGTCAGCCCCAGCATTTT. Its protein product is CNARAGGQPQHF.

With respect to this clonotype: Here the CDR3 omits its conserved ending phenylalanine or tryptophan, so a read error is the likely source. The CDR3 nucleotides are TGTGCAAGCAGCGCGGCCATGGGGACAGGGGGCTTGAACACTGAAGCTTTCTTA. Translation: CASSAAMGTGGLNTEAFL. The chain carries TRBV11-1 and TRBJ1-1, with 12 bases aligning to TRBD1. Germline CDR1 and CDR2: SGHAT and FQDESV (reference sequence). The CDR3 spans 18 residues.

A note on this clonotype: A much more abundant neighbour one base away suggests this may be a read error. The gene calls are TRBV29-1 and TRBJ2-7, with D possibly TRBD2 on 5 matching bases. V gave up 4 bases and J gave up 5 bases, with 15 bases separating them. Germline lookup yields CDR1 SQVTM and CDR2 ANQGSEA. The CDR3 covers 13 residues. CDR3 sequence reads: CSVVSGSPHEQYF. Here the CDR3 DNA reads TGCAGCGTTGTCTCGGGGAGCCCCCACGAGCAGTACTTC.

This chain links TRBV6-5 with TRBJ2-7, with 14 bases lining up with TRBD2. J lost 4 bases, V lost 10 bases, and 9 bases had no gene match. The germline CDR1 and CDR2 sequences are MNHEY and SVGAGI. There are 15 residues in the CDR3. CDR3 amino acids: CAKSSGTSGSYEQYF. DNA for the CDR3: TGTGCCAAGAGTTCCGGGACTAGCGGGAGTTACGAGCAGTACTTC.

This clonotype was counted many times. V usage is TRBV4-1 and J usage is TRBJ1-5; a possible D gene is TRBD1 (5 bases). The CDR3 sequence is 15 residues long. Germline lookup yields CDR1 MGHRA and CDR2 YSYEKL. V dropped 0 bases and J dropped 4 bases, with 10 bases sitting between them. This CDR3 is CASSQEGGNNQPQHF. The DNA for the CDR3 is TGCGCCAGCAGCCAAGAGGGGGGGAATAATCAGCCCCAGCATTTT.

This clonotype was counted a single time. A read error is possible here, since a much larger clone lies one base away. For the CDR3, the DNA is TGCAGTGCTTACCCGAACCCGGGACAGGGGAGCTCAAGCTCCTACAATGATCAGTTCTTC. It translates to CSAYPNPGQGSSSSYNDQFF. The rearrangement links TRBV20-1 to TRBJ2-1; 10 bases are shared with TRBD1. The CDR3 has 20 residues. Per the germline V gene, CDR1 is DFQATT and CDR2 is SNEGSKA (reference sequence).

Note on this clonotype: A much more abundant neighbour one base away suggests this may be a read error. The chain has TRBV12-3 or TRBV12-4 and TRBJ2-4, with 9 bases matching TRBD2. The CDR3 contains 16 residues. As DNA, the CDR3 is TGTGTCAGCAGTTTAACGGCGGGAGGGCCAGGAAACATTCAGTACTTC. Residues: CVSSLTAGGPGNIQYF.

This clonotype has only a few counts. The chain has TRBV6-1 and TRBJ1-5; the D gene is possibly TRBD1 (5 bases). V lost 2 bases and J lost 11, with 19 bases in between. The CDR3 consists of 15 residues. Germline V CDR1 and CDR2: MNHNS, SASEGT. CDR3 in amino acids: CASSEQRGSMRAQHF. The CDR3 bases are TGTGCCAGCAGTGAACAGCGGGGGTCAATGCGGGCCCAGCATTTT.

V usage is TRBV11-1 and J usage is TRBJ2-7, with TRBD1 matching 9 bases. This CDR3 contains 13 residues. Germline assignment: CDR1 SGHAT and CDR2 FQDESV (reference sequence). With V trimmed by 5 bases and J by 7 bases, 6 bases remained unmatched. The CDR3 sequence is CASSPDRGGEQYF. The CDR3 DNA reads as TGTGCCAGCAGCCCGGACAGGGGTGGGGAGCAGTACTTC. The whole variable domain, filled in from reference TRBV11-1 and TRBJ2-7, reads EAEVAQSPRYKITEKSQAVAFWCDPISGHATLYWYRQILGQGPELLVQFQDESVVDDSQLPKDRFSAERLKGVDSTLKIQPAELGDSAMYLCASSPDRGGEQYFGPGTRLTVT.